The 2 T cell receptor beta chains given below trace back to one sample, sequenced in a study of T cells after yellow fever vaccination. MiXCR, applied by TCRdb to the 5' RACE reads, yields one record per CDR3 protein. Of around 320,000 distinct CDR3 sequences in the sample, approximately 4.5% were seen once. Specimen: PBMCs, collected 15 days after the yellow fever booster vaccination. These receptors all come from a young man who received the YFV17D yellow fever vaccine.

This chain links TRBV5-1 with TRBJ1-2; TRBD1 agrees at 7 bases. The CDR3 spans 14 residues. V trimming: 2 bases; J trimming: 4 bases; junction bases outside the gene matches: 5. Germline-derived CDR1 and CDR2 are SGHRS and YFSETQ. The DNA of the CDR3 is TGCGCCAGCAGCTTTACCGGGACAGTCTATGGCTACACCTTC. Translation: CASSFTGTVYGYTF. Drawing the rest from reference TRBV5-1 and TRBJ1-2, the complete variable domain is KAGVTQTPRYLIKTRGQQVTLSCSPISGHRSVSWYQQTPGQGLQFLFEYFSETQRNKGNFPGRFSGRQFSNSRSEMNVSTLELGDSALYLCASSFTGTVYGYTFGSGTRLTVV.

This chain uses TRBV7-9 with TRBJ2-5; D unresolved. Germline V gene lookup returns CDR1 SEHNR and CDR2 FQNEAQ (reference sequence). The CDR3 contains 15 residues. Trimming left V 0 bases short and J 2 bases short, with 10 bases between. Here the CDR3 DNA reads TGTGCCAGCAGCTTAGCGGCACCCGGGCAAGAGACCCAGTACTTC. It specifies CASSLAAPGQETQYF.